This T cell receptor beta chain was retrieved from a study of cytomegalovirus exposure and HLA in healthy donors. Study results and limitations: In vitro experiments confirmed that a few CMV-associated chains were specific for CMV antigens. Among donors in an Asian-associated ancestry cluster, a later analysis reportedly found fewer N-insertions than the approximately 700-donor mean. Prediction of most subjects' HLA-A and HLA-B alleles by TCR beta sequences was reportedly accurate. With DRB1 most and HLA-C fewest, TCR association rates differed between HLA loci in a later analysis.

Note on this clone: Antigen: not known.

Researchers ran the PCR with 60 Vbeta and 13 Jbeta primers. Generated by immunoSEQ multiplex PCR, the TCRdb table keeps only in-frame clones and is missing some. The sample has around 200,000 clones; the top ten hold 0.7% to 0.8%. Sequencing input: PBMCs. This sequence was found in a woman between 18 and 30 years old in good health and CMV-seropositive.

For the CDR3, the DNA is TGTGCCAGCAGTCCTAGGTTAGAAGCTTTCTTT. This codes for CASSPRLEAFF. The J gene is TRBJ1-1, the V gene TRBV28; D unresolved. There are 11 residues in the CDR3. The V gene's germline CDR1 is MDHEN and CDR2 SYDVKM. Trimming removed 5 bases from V and 8 bases from J, with 9 bases in between.